The clone carrying this TCR beta chain has only one observation. The antigen is undetermined. The data originate from a study of early stage breast cancer tumors. Study-wide background: Each sample averaged around 10-fold read coverage. Broader study findings: Enriched TCRB sequences shared across patients were mostly commonly generated sequences.

Each sample had two DNA replicates, approximately 0.5 ug blood or about 1.5 ug tissue. Some clones are missing from TCRdb's copy, which holds only in-frame ones; the method was immunoSEQ multiplex PCR. In the table there are approximately 52,000 clones, approximately 80% of which are singletons. Germline assignment: CDR1 SGHDT and CDR2 YYEEEE. The ends were cut back, 0 bases at V and 7 bases at J, with 8 bases in the middle. The CDR3 has 13 amino acids. This receptor was identified in a person in their fifties with breast cancer. Sequencing was performed on blood. This chain connects TRBV5-6 to TRBJ1-5, with D maybe TRBD1 (5 bases). CDR3 sequence reads: CASSLGKGQPQHF. The CDR3, as DNA: TGTGCCAGCAGCTTGGGGAAGGGGCAGCCCCAGCATTTT.